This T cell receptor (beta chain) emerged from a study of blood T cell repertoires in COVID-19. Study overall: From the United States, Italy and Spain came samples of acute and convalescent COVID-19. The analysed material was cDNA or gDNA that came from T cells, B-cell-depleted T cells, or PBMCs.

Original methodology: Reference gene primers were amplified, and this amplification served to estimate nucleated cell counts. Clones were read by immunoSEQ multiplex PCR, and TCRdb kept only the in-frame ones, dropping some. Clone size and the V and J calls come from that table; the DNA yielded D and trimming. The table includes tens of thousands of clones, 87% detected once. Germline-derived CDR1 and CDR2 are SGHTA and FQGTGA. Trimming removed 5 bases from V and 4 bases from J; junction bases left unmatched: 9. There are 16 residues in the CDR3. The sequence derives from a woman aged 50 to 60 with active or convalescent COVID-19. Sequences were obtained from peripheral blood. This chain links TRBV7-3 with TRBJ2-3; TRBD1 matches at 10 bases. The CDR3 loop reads CASSPSTGGASDTQYF. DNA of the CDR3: TGTGCCAGCAGCCCCTCGACAGGGGGCGCGTCAGATACGCAGTATTTT.